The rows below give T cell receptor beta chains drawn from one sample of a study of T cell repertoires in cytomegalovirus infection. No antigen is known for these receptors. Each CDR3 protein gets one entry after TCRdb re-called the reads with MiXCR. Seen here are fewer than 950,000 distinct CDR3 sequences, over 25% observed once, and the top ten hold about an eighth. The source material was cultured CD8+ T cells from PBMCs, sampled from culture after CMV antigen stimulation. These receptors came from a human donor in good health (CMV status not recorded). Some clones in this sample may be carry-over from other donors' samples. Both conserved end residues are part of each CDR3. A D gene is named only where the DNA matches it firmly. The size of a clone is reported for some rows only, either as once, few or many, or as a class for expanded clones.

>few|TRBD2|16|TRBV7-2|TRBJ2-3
CASTLGAGGPTDTQYF
TGTGCCAGCACCTTAGGGGCGGGGGGGCCCACAGATACGCAGTATTTT
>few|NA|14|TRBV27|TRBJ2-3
CASSLDRGSDTQYF
TGTGCCAGCAGTTTGGATAGAGGGTCAGATACGCAGTATTTT
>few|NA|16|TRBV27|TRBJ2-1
CASSSPLSPFYNEQFF
TGTGCCAGCAGTTCCCCCTTAAGTCCCTTCTACAATGAGCAGTTCTTC
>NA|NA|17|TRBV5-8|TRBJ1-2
CASSLGTAPDFNYGYTF
TGTGCCAGCAGCTTGGGCACTGCCCCAGATTTTAACTATGGCTACACCTTC
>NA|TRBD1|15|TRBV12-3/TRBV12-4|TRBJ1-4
CASSIHGTGNEKLFF
TGTGCCAGCAGTATCCACGGGACAGGGAATGAAAAACTGTTTTTT
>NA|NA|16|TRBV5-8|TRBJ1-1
CASSLDGAFDDTEAFF
TGTGCCAGCAGCTTGGACGGGGCTTTCGATGACACTGAAGCTTTCTTT
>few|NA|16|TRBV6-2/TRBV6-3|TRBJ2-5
CASSFPRRGNQETQYF
TGTGCCAGCAGCTTCCCACGGCGGGGAAACCAAGAGACCCAGTACTTC
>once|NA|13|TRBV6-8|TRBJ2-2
CASSRGQPGELFF
TGTGCCAGCAGTCGGGGGCAGCCCGGGGAGCTGTTTTTT
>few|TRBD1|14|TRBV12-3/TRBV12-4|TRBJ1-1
CASIRTGAASEAFF
TGTGCCAGCATCCGGACAGGGGCAGCCTCTGAAGCTTTCTTT
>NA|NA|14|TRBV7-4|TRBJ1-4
CASSPRGQGEKLFF
TGTGCCAGCAGCCCTAGAGGACAAGGGGAAAAACTGTTTTTT
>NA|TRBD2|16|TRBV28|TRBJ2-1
CASSFPSGGPYNEQFF
TGTGCCAGCAGTTTCCCTAGCGGGGGCCCCTACAATGAGCAGTTCTTC
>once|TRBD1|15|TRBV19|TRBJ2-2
CASTPGTGDTGELFF
TGTGCCAGTACACCCGGGACAGGGGATACCGGGGAGCTGTTTTTT
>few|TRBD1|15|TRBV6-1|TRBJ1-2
CASSSRDRGRNGYTF
TGTGCCAGCAGTTCCCGGGACAGGGGGCGCAATGGCTACACCTTC
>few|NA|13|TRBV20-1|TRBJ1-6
CSASTGHNSPLHF
TGCAGTGCCTCGACAGGCCATAATTCACCCCTCCACTTT
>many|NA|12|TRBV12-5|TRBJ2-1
CASGLGYNEQFF
TGTGCTAGTGGTTTGGGCTACAATGAGCAGTTCTTC
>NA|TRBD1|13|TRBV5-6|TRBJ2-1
CASSPGRTPGGFF
TGTGCCAGCAGCCCGGGTCGGACACCAGGGGGGTTCTTC
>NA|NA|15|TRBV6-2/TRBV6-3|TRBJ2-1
CASSSPEDPRNEQFF
TGTGCCAGCAGTTCCCCGGAGGACCCACGCAATGAGCAGTTCTTC
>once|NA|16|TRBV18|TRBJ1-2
CASSPPMTEVDYGYTF
TGTGCCAGCTCACCACCGATGACCGAAGTAGACTATGGCTACACCTTC
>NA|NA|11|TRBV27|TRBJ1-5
CATQFGLAQHF
TGTGCCACCCAGTTTGGGTTAGCCCAGCATTTT
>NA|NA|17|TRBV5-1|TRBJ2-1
CASSLVAGLSSYNEQFF
TGCGCCAGCAGCTTGGTTGCAGGTTTAAGCTCCTACAATGAGCAGTTCTTC
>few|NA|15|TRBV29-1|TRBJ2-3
CSVSGSMTRTDTQYF
TGCAGCGTATCCGGGTCCATGACCCGCACAGATACGCAGTATTTT
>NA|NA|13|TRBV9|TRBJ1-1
CASSVGYYTEAFF
TGTGCCAGCAGCGTAGGGTATTACACTGAAGCTTTCTTT
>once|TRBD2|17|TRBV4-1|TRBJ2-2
CASSQIAGGPGTGELFF
TGTGCCAGCAGCCAGATCGCGGGGGGGCCAGGCACCGGGGAGCTGTTTTTT
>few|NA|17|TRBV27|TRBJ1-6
CASSLSLRVAYNSPLHF
TGTGCCAGCAGTTTATCTCTCAGGGTGGCCTATAATTCACCCCTCCACTTT
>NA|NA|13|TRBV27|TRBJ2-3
CASSFQGLDTQYF
TGTGCCAGCAGTTTCCAGGGCTTAGATACGCAGTATTTT
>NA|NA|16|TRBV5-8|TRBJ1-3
CASSLGTGPGGNTIYF
TGTGCCAGCAGCTTGGGAACAGGGCCGGGCGGAAACACCATATATTTT
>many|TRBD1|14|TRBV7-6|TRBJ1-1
CASSPKTGGTEAFF
TGTGCCAGCAGCCCTAAAACAGGGGGCACTGAAGCTTTCTTT
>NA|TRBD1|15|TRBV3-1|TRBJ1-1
CASSPQTGGYTEAFF
TGTGCCAGCAGCCCACAAACAGGGGGATACACTGAAGCTTTCTTT
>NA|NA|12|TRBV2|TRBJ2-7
CASFLRTYEQYF
TGTGCCAGCTTCCTGAGGACCTACGAGCAGTACTTC
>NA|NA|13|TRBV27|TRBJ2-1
CASSFPGTYEQFF
TGTGCCAGCAGTTTCCCCGGGACGTATGAGCAGTTCTTC
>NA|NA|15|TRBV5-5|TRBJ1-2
CASSLLTGETYGYTF
TGTGCCAGCAGCTTGTTGACAGGAGAAACCTATGGCTACACCTTC
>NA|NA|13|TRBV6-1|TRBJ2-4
CASSEAGGPLQYF
TGTGCCAGCAGTGAAGCGGGGGGACCACTCCAGTACTTC